A single TCR beta chain is shown here with its context. What it binds is not known. The CDR3 is 14 residues long. V lost 1 base to trimming and J lost 2 bases, with 8 bases between them. Germline V CDR1 and CDR2: MGHDK, SYGVNS. This record belongs to a study of shared clonotypes between healthy human individuals. Study-wide context: CD4 naive and CD4 memory each took three plates per donor, while CD8 naive took two and CD8 memory one.

The assay used deep level. The protocol was immunoSEQ multiplex PCR, while the TCRdb copy is restricted to in-frame clones and leaves out a portion. The table has about 1 million clones, about 74% seen once. The study's findings and limits: Depth was large, yet rarefaction showed that sorted-subset sequencing was incomplete.

The sample comprised memory CD4+ T cells sorted from blood. Subset meaning: CD45RA-negative fraction. The rearrangement joins TRBV25-1 to TRBJ1-2; D might be TRBD1 (5 bases). The source of this sequence is a man aged 18 to 29 in good health. The chain's CDR3 is CASSEWAGNYGYTF. The CDR3 nucleotides are TGTGCCAGCAGTGAATGGGCAGGGAACTATGGCTACACCTTC.